Shown below are 3 T cell receptor beta chains from a single sample sequenced in a study of CXCR3-negative and CXCR3-positive naive CD8 T cells (dated 2019 in TCRdb). Sequencing was carried out with a NextSeq 550. The Human TCR Profiling Kit (MiLaboratory) was used to prepare UMI-labeled 5' RACE TRB cDNA libraries. One entry per CDR3 protein sequence results from the TCRdb reprocessing of the reads, with DNA left out. The sample's table covers roughly 100,000 distinct CDR3 sequences. Of the sample, less than 1.1% falls within the top ten clones. The sequencing input was naive CXCR3- CD8+ T cells from blood. Read against the paper, the sample's cell subset or site label means: CD45RO-CCR7+CD27+CD95- naive CD8+ T cells lacking CXCR3 (TNR3-). These receptors came from a human donor in good health. Some clones in this sample may be carry-over from other donors' samples.

V usage is TRBV11-2 and J usage is TRBJ1-1; the TCRdb call, TRBD1, lacks DNA for checking. This CDR3 comprises 16 residues. CDR1 is SGHAT, CDR2 FQNNGV, per germline. CDR3 sequence: CASSHGTGGGYTEAFF.

The V and J genes are TRBV29-1 and TRBJ2-2; TCRdb names TRBD1, which stays unverified in the absence of DNA. This CDR3 is built from 14 residues. CDR1 is SQVTM, CDR2 ANQGSEA, per germline. CDR3 in amino acids: CSVEGTPNTGELFF.

The V call is TRBV11-3, the J call TRBJ2-5. The V gene's germline CDR1 is SGHNT and CDR2 YENEEA. CDR3 size: 12 residues. The CDR3 region is CASRGHQETQYF.